The 10 T cell receptor beta chains below all came from one sample that was sequenced in a study of memory CD4+ T cells and cytomegalovirus serostatus. Single viable CD3+CD4+CD8-CD45RO+ cells were sorted as the memory CD4+ T cells. Measured with immunoSEQ multiplex PCR; TCRdb has only the in-frame clones, and not every one. The table has tens of thousands of clones, around 76% seen once. The material sequenced was memory CD4+ T cells from blood. Source of these receptors: an adult in good health and CMV-seropositive.

The J gene is TRBJ2-2, the V gene TRBV6-5; D is ambiguous. The V gene lost 7 bases and the J gene lost 4 bases, with 10 bases spanning the gap. Germline assignment: CDR1 MNHEY and CDR2 SVGAGI. The CDR3 runs to 13 residues. The CDR3: CASIGLGTGELFF. Written as DNA, the CDR3 is TGTGCCAGCATCGGGTTAGGCACCGGGGAGCTGTTTTTT.

The V call is TRBV2, the J call TRBJ2-7; 10 bases line up with TRBD2. The CDR3 is made up of 14 amino acids. Germline V gives CDR1 SNHLY, CDR2 FYNNEI. V was pared by 10 bases and J by 5 bases, with 11 bases of the junction left unmatched. DNA for the CDR3: TGTGCCACCATGCTAGCGGGAGAAGCCAACGAGCAGTACTTC. This encodes CATMLAGEANEQYF.

The chain has TRBV28 and TRBJ1-6; possible D gene TRBD1, 6 bases. CDR1 and CDR2 (germline): MDHEN, SYDVKM. The ends were cut back, 11 bases at V and 5 bases at J, with 16 bases in the middle. CDR3 size: 14 residues. The CDR3 coding sequence is TGTGCCGCCACAGGGAGGGAGCATAATTCACCCCTCCACTTT. Its translation: CAATGREHNSPLHF.

This clone appeared a few times. The chain uses TRBV5-1 and TRBJ2-5; TRBD2 might be the D (6 bases). This CDR3 contains 14 residues. V was cut by 7 bases and J by 2 bases, with 15 bases left in between. CDR1 and CDR2 (germline): SGHRS, YFSETQ. CDR3 nucleotide sequence: TGCGCCAGCGGGACTGGGGGTCCTCAAGAGACCCAGTACTTC. Its translation: CASGTGGPQETQYF.

V is TRBV7-9 and J is TRBJ1-5; D is unresolved. This CDR3 comprises 13 residues. Germline V gene lookup returns CDR1 SEHNR and CDR2 FQNEAQ (reference sequence). Trimming removed 4 bases from V and 3 bases from J, with 7 bases in between. CDR3 region: CASSSFTNQPQHF. For the CDR3, the DNA is TGTGCCAGCAGCTCATTTACCAATCAGCCCCAGCATTTT.

This clone was picked up a small number of times. V is TRBV19 and J is TRBJ2-5; 8 bases map to TRBD2. V was clipped by 5 bases and J by 4 bases; unmatched bases: 9. The CDR3 loop spans 15 amino acids. Germline V lookup: CDR1 LNHDA, CDR2 SQIVND (reference sequence). This CDR3 reads CASSVSSGWGETQYF. The CDR3 DNA sequence: TGTGCCAGTAGTGTTTCTAGCGGGTGGGGAGAGACCCAGTACTTC. Looking up the rest from reference TRBV19 and TRBJ2-5 gives the full variable domain: DGGITQSPKYLFRKEGQNVTLSCEQNLNHDAMYWYRQDPGQGLRLIYYSQIVNDFQKGDIAEGYSVSREKKESFPLTVTSAQKNPTAFYLCASSVSSGWGETQYFGPGTRLLVL.

V gene TRBV6-1 combines with J gene TRBJ1-2; possibly TRBD1 for D (6 bases). This CDR3 is 12 amino acids long. The V gene lost 3 bases and the J gene lost 8 bases, with 10 bases spanning the gap. CDR1 is MNHNS, CDR2 SASEGT, per germline. The CDR3 DNA reads as TGTGCCAGCAGTGAGGAGGGGGAGGGCTACACCTTC. As protein: CASSEEGEGYTF.

This chain connects TRBV9 to TRBJ2-3, with D uncertain. Germline-derived CDR1 and CDR2 are SGDLS and YYNGEE. This CDR3 spans 16 amino acids. V was pared by 3 bases and J by 2 bases, with 16 bases between. DNA for the CDR3: TGTGCCAGCAGCGCTTCTCCGATCCTATACACAGATACGCAGTATTTT. This sequence encodes CASSASPILYTDTQYF.

The CDR3: CASRGRSSGDLETQYF. The CDR3 nucleotides read TGTGCCAGCAGGGGGCGGAGTAGCGGGGACTTGGAGACCCAGTACTTC. The V call is TRBV2, the J call TRBJ2-5, with TRBD2 matching 8 bases. Germline-derived CDR1 and CDR2 are SNHLY and FYNNEI. The CDR3 extends over 16 amino acids. V lost 6 bases, J lost 5 bases, and 14 bases stayed unmatched.

The rearrangement uses TRBV7-9 and TRBJ2-1; TRBD2 matches at 7 bases. V shed 5 bases and J 3 bases; nucleotides not matched to a gene: 4. Germline assignment: CDR1 SEHNR and CDR2 FQNEAQ (reference sequence). The CDR3 extends over 14 amino acids. The chain's CDR3 is CASSPGLVYNEQFF. In DNA, the CDR3 is TGTGCCAGCAGCCCCGGACTAGTCTACAATGAGCAGTTCTTC.